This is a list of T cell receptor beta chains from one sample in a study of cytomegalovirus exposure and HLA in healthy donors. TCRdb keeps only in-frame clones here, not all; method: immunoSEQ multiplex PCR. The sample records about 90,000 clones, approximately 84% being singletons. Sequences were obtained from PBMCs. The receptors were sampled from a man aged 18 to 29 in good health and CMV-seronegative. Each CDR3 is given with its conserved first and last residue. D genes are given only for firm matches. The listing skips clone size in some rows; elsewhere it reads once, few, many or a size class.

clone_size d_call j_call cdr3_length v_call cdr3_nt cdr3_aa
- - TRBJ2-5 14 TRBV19 TGTGCCAGTAGCGCTGGGGGGTTGGGGAAGACCCAGTACTTC CASSAGGLGKTQYF
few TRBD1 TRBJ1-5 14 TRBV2 TGTGCCAGTACAAGACAGGGGAGTGATCAGCCCCAGCATTTT CASTRQGSDQPQHF
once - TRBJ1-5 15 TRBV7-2 TGTGCCAGCAGCCCGCGAACAGGGATCAATCAGCCCCAGCATTTT CASSPRTGINQPQHF
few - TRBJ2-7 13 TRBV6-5 TGTGCCAGCATATCGACAGGCGCCTACGAGCAGTACTTC CASISTGAYEQYF
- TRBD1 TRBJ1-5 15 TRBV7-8 TGTGCCAGCAGCGATGGACAGGGGGCTCGGCAGCCCCAGCATTTT CASSDGQGARQPQHF
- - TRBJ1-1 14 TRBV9 TGTGCCAGCAGCGTAGTGGGAGGGGACACTGAAGCTTTCTTT CASSVVGGDTEAFF
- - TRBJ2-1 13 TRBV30 TGTGCCCATTTTCCAGAGACTGTCAATGAGCAGTTCTTC CAHFPETVNEQFF
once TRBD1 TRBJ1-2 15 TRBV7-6 TGTGCCAGCAGCTTACTCGGGACAGCTAACTATGGCTACACCTTC CASSLLGTANYGYTF
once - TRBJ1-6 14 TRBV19 TGTGCCAGTACGTTTAGCTCCTATAATTCACCCCTCCACTTT CASTFSSYNSPLHF
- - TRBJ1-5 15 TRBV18 TGTGCCAGCTCCCAAGTTCCCAGTAGCAATCAGCCCCAGCATTTT CASSQVPSSNQPQHF
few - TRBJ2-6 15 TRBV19 TGTGCCAGTAGTTTGGGAGCAACTGGGGCCAACGTCCTGACTTTC CASSLGATGANVLTF
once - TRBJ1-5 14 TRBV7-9 TGTGCCAGCAGCTTAACGGCAGGGCATCAGCCCCAGCATTTT CASSLTAGHQPQHF
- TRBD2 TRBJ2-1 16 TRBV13 TGTGCCAGCAGCTCCGTCGGGACTAGCGGGAGCGATGAGCAGTTCTTC CASSSVGTSGSDEQFF
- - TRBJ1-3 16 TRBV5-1 TGCGCCAGCAGCTTGGTCGGCGGGAGCTCTGGAAACACCATATATTTT CASSLVGGSSGNTIYF
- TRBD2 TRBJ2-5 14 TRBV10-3 TGTGCCATCAGCCTGCGGGGGGGGGAGGAGACCCAGTACTTC CAISLRGGEETQYF
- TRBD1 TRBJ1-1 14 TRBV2 TGTGCCAGCAGTAGACAGGGGGCCTTCACTGAAGCTTTCTTT CASSRQGAFTEAFF
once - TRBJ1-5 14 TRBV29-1 TGCAGCGTTGGGGGAGGGGGTGGCAATCAGCCCCAGCATTTT CSVGGGGGNQPQHF
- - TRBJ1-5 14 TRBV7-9 TGTGCCAGCAGCTTGGACGCAGGGTCTCAGCCCCAGCATTTT CASSLDAGSQPQHF
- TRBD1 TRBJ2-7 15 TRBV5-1 TGCGCCAGCAGCGAAACCGGGACAGGGTTCAACGAGCAGTACTTC CASSETGTGFNEQYF
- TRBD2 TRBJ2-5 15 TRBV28 TGTGCCAGCAGTTCTCTCGGGACTAGCTATAGGACCCAGTACTTC CASSSLGTSYRTQYF
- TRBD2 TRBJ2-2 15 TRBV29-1 TGCAGCGTTGACACACCCGGGGGGGGGTCCGGGGAGCTGTTTTTT CSVDTPGGGSGELFF
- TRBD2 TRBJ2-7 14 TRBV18 TGTGCCAGCTCACCTCAGAGCGGGGCCTACGAGCAGTACTTC CASSPQSGAYEQYF
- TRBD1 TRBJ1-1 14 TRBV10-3 TGTGCCATCAGTGGGGCAGGGGGTAATACTGAAGCTTTCTTT CAISGAGGNTEAFF
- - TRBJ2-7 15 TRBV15 TGTGCCACCAGCAGAGACGGGTTGGGTTCCTACGAGCAGTACTTC CATSRDGLGSYEQYF
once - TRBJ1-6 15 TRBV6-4 TGTGCCAGCAGTGCGACGGGGATGGATAATTCACCCCTCCACTTT CASSATGMDNSPLHF
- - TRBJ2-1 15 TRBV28 TGTGCCAGCACCTTAAGCTGGGGGCGGTACAATGAGCAGTTCTTC CASTLSWGRYNEQFF
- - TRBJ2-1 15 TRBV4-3 TGCGCCAGCAGCCAAGAATCCCCGGGCTACAATGAGCAGTTCTTC CASSQESPGYNEQFF
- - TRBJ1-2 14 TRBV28 TGTGCCAGCAGTCCACCAAGACAAGTCAGGGGCTACACCTTC CASSPPRQVRGYTF
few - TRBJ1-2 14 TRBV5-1 TGCGCCAGCAGCTTGTCGCAGGGGAACTATGGCTACACCTTC CASSLSQGNYGYTF
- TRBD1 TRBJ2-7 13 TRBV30 TGTGCCTGGACGGCAGGGGGCTCCTACGAGCAGTACTTC CAWTAGGSYEQYF
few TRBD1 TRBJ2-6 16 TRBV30 TGTGCCTGGAGTGTACAGGGGGAGACTGGGGCCAACGTCCTGACTTTC CAWSVQGETGANVLTF
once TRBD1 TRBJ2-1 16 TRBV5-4 TGTGCCAGCAGCTTGGGGGACAGGTTTATGTGGAATGAGCAGTTCTTC CASSLGDRFMWNEQFF
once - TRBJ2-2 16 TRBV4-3 TGCGCCAGCAGCCAAGATAGATTTCTGAACACCGGGGAGCTGTTTTTT CASSQDRFLNTGELFF
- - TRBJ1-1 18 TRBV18 TGTGCCAGCTCACCGGCCAGATCCGCCATCGTCCTGAACACTGAAGCTTTCTTT CASSPARSAIVLNTEAFF
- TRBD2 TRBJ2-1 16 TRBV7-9 TGTGCCAGCAGCCCGTCCGGCGGGAGACCCTACAATGAGCAGTTCTTC CASSPSGGRPYNEQFF
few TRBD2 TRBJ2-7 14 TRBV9 TGTGCCAGCAGTAGCGGGGGGAAACCCTACGAGCAGTACTTC CASSSGGKPYEQYF
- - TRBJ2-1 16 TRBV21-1 TGTGCCAGCAGCCATACGAACAGGGGGTGGAACAATGAGCAGTTCTTC CASSHTNRGWNNEQFF
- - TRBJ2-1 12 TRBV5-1 TGCGCCAGCAGCTTGGGCCCGGGTGAGCAGTTCTTC CASSLGPGEQFF
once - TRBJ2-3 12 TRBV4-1 TGCGCCAGCAGCCAAGATTTTAATACGCAGTATTTT CASSQDFNTQYF
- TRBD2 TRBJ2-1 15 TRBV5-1 TGCGCCAGCAATCGGTTAGCGGGAGGTGGCGATGAGCAGTTCTTC CASNRLAGGGDEQFF
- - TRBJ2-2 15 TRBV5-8 TGTGCCAGCAGCTTGGAGCCAGGGCGCACCGGGGAGCTGTTTTTT CASSLEPGRTGELFF
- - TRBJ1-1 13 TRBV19 TGTGCCAGTAGTAACCCCAGGGGTGCTGAAGCTTTCTTT CASSNPRGAEAFF
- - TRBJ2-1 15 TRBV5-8 TGTGCCAGCACCTCCGGGACAACCGTCTACAATGAGCAGTTCTTC CASTSGTTVYNEQFF
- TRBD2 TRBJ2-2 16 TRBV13 TGTGCCAGCAGCCCCGGTAGCGGGAGGGCCTCTGGGGAGCTGTTTTTT CASSPGSGRASGELFF